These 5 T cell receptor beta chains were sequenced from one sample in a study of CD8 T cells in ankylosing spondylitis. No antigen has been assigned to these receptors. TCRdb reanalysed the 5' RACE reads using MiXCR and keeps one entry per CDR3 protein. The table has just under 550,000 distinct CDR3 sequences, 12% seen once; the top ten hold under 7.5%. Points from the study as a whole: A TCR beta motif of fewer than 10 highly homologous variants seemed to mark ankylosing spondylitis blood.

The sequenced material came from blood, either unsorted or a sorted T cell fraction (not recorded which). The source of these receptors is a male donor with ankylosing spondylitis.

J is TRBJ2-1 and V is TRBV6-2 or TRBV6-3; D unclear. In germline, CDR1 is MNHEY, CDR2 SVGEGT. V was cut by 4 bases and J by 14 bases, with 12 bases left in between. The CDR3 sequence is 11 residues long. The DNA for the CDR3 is TGTGCCAGCAGTTCCCCGAGAAGGAAGTTCTTC. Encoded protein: CASSSPRRKFF.

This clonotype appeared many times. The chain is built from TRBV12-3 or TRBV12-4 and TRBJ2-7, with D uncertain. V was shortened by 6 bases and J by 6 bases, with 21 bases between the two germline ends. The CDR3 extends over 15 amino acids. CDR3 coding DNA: TGTGCCAGCAGCCCCGTGGGGAAAGTTTCTTGCGAGCAGTACGTC. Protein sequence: CASSPVGKVSCEQYV.

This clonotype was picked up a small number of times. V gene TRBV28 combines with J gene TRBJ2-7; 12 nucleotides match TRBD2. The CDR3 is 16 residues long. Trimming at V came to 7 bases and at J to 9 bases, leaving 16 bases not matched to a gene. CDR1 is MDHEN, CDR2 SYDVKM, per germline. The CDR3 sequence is CASITSPRLAGEVQYF. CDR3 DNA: TGTGCCAGCATCACATCCCCTCGACTAGCGGGAGAGGTGCAGTACTTC.

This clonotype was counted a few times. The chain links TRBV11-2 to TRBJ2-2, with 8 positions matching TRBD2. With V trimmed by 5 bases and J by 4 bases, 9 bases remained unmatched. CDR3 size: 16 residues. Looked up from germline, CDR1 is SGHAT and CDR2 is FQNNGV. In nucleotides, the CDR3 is TGTGCCAGCAGCACCCGAGGAGCGGGAGTCACCGGGGAGCTGTTTTTT. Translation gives CASSTRGAGVTGELFF.

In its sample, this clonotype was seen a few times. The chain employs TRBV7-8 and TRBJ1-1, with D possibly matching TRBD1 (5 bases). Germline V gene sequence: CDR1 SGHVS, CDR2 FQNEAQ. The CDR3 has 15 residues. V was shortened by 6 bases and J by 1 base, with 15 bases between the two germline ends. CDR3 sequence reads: CASSPWLGTNTEAFF. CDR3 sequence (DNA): TGTGCCAGCAGTCCCTGGTTGGGGACGAACACTGAAGCTTTCTTT.